These T cell receptor beta chains were read from a single sample in a study of blood T cell repertoires in COVID-19. Produced via immunoSEQ multiplex PCR; TCRdb's table is partial and in-frame only. The sample comprises approximately 120,000 clones, approximately 74% of which are singletons, and 4.5% to 6% rests with the top ten. Sequencing input: peripheral blood. Every receptor here comes from a man at least 80 years old with COVID-19, enrolled during active disease. CDR3s include the opening cysteine and the closing phenylalanine or tryptophan. Fields, in order: clone size, V gene, J gene, D gene, CDR3 protein, CDR3 DNA. The D gene is left open where the match is weak. A row's size may be missing; if present it is once, few, many or a size class.

NA	TRBV6-2/TRBV6-3	TRBJ1-1	NA	CASSEPNTEAFF	TGTGCCAGCAGTGAGCCGAACACTGAAGCTTTCTTT
NA	TRBV30	TRBJ2-3	NA	CAWRIADHTDTQYF	TGTGCCTGGAGAATAGCGGACCACACAGATACGCAGTATTTT
once	TRBV4-3	TRBJ2-3	TRBD1	CASSQERGQGIGSDTQYF	TGCGCCAGCAGCCAAGAGCGCGGACAGGGGATTGGATCAGATACGCAGTATTTT
NA	TRBV28	TRBJ1-5	TRBD1	CASNDQGAGQPQHF	TGTGCCAGCAACGATCAGGGGGCAGGTCAGCCCCAGCATTTT
NA	TRBV3-1/TRBV3-2	TRBJ2-1	TRBD2	CASSGGLAGYNEQFF	TGTGCCAGCAGCGGGGGACTAGCGGGTTACAATGAGCAGTTCTTC
NA	TRBV19	TRBJ1-5	NA	CASSIRRGWRGNQPQHF	TGTGCCAGTAGTATACGCCGAGGGTGGCGTGGCAATCAGCCCCAGCATTTT
NA	TRBV7-3	TRBJ2-3	NA	CASSLTNADTQYF	TGTGCCAGCAGCTTAACCAACGCGGATACGCAGTATTTT
NA	TRBV24-1	TRBJ2-1	NA	CATSDSGIGGEQFF	TGTGCCACCAGTGATTCCGGGATAGGGGGTGAGCAGTTCTTC
NA	TRBV6-2/TRBV6-3	TRBJ2-1	TRBD2	CASSWAGGNYNEQFF	TGTGCCAGCAGTTGGGCGGGAGGGAACTACAATGAGCAGTTCTTC
NA	TRBV21-1	TRBJ2-1	NA	CASSKSAPQGPFYNEQFF	TGTGCCAGCAGCAAATCGGCCCCACAGGGGCCTTTCTACAATGAGCAGTTCTTC
NA	TRBV6-1	TRBJ1-5	TRBD1	CASSEGTGGAFSNQPQHF	TGTGCCAGCAGTGAAGGGACAGGGGGGGCTTTTAGCAATCAGCCCCAGCATTTT
NA	TRBV5-1	TRBJ1-2	TRBD1	CASSLGQGGYGYTF	TGCGCCAGCAGCTTGGGGCAGGGGGGCTATGGCTACACCTTC
NA	TRBV4-2	TRBJ2-5	TRBD2	CASSQDLTLAGERETQYF	TGTGCCAGCAGCCAAGATCTGACGCTAGCGGGAGAACGTGAGACCCAGTACTTC
NA	TRBV7-8	TRBJ2-5	NA	CASSPKRALQETQYF	TGTGCCAGCAGCCCTAAGCGGGCACTCCAAGAGACCCAGTACTTC
NA	TRBV4-2	TRBJ2-7	NA	CASSQGTLGVRSHF	TGTGCCAGCAGCCAAGGGACATTAGGGGTTCGCTCCCACTTC
NA	TRBV4-1	TRBJ2-1	TRBD2	CASSQETSGRARDEQFF	TGCGCCAGCAGCCAAGAGACTAGCGGGAGGGCTAGGGATGAGCAGTTCTTC
NA	TRBV28	TRBJ1-2	TRBD1	CASTPWTGNYGYTF	TGTGCCAGCACCCCCTGGACAGGGAACTATGGCTACACCTTC
NA	TRBV9	TRBJ2-2	NA	CASSVGQLNTGELFF	TGTGCCAGCAGCGTAGGACAGCTGAACACCGGGGAGCTGTTTTTT
once	TRBV18	TRBJ2-3	TRBD2	CASSPGAGESNTQYF	TGTGCCAGCTCACCAGGGGCGGGAGAATCTAATACGCAGTATTTT
NA	TRBV6-5	TRBJ1-2	NA	CASRTGGWDGYTF	TGTGCCAGCAGGACGGGGGGTTGGGATGGCTACACCTTC
NA	TRBV24-1	TRBJ2-3	TRBD2	CATTAGGGDTQYF	TGTGCCACCACGGCGGGAGGTGGGGATACGCAGTATTTT
NA	TRBV4-3	TRBJ1-1	TRBD1	CASSQVTGGNTEAFF	TGCGCCAGCAGCCAGGTTACAGGGGGCAACACTGAAGCTTTCTTT
once	TRBV10-3	TRBJ1-4	TRBD1	CAISTGGTNEKLFF	TGTGCCATCAGTACAGGGGGCACTAATGAAAAACTGTTTTTT
few	TRBV7-2	TRBJ2-1	NA	CASSLTSRSEQFF	TGTGCCAGCAGCTTAACGTCCAGAAGTGAGCAGTTCTTC
few	TRBV28	TRBJ2-1	NA	CASSPGDTGRNEQFF	TGTGCCAGCAGTCCCGGGGACACAGGGCGAAATGAGCAGTTCTTC
NA	TRBV2	TRBJ1-1	TRBD1	CASSVEQGSTEAFF	TGTGCCAGCAGTGTGGAACAGGGGAGCACTGAAGCTTTCTTT
NA	TRBV7-2	TRBJ1-5	NA	CASSYSGGNQPQHF	TGTGCCAGCAGCTATTCAGGTGGGAATCAGCCCCAGCATTTT
NA	TRBV11-2	TRBJ2-7	TRBD1	CASSSGQGGFYEQYF	TGTGCCAGCAGCTCTGGACAGGGTGGATTTTACGAGCAGTACTTC
NA	TRBV12-3/TRBV12-4	TRBJ1-2	TRBD1	CASSPGTVYGYTF	TGTGCCAGCAGCCCCGGGACAGTTTATGGCTACACCTTC
NA	TRBV5-8	TRBJ2-1	NA	CASSFDNEQFF	TGTGCCAGCAGCTTCGACAATGAGCAGTTCTTC
NA	TRBV5-1	TRBJ1-1	NA	CASSQVGGAGAFF	TGCGCCAGCAGCCAGGTGGGGGGGGCTGGAGCTTTCTTT
NA	TRBV28	TRBJ1-2	NA	CASFPVTPQTNYGYTF	TGTGCCTCTTTTCCCGTTACCCCCCAGACTAACTATGGCTACACCTTC
NA	TRBV6-2/TRBV6-3	TRBJ2-5	TRBD2	CASSASGRADETQYF	TGTGCCAGCAGTGCTAGCGGGAGGGCCGATGAGACCCAGTACTTC
many	TRBV6-5	TRBJ2-5	TRBD2	CASTPSGNQETQYF	TGTGCCAGCACCCCCAGCGGGAACCAAGAGACCCAGTACTTC
NA	TRBV20-1	TRBJ1-4	NA	CSASGGGEKLFF	TGCAGTGCTAGTGGGGGCGGTGAAAAACTGTTTTTT
NA	TRBV19	TRBJ1-5	NA	CASSIIRGVRNQPQHF	TGTGCCAGTAGTATAATCCGGGGAGTGCGCAATCAGCCCCAGCATTTT
NA	TRBV16	TRBJ2-7	TRBD2	CASSPSSGSGEQYF	TGTGCCAGCAGCCCCTCTAGCGGGTCGGGGGAGCAGTACTTC
NA	TRBV4-3	TRBJ2-7	NA	CASSQEGDYSYEQYF	TGCGCCAGCAGCCAAGAAGGGGATTACTCCTACGAGCAGTACTTC
medium-sized	TRBV5-6	TRBJ2-2	NA	CASSLDRLNTGELFF	TGTGCCAGCAGCCTCGACAGACTCAACACCGGGGAGCTGTTTTTT
NA	TRBV24-1	TRBJ2-3	TRBD2	CATSETSGRADTQYF	TGTGCCACCAGTGAGACTAGCGGGAGGGCAGATACGCAGTATTTT
NA	TRBV7-9	TRBJ2-1	TRBD2	CASSARLAGNYNEQFF	TGTGCCAGCAGCGCCAGACTAGCGGGGAACTACAATGAGCAGTTCTTC
NA	TRBV3-1/TRBV3-2	TRBJ1-4	TRBD1	CASSQGSGGDDGKLFF	TGTGCCAGCAGCCAAGGGTCAGGGGGCGATGATGGAAAACTGTTTTTT